Reported below is one TCR beta chain. This clone was seen just once. This receptor's antigen is unknown. The sample holds no much larger clone one base away, and base qualities are not on file. TCRbeta CDR3 regions were amplified from genomic DNA using the immunoSEQ Assay, a bias-controlled multiplex PCR. The study's processing was this. The number of nucleated cells in each sample was estimated from the amplification of reference gene primers within the assay. To quantify the absolute abundance of each unique TCRbeta CDR3 rearrangement, sequence reads were collapsed and filtered. For each sample, productive Simpson clonality was calculated as the square root of Simpson's diversity index across productive rearrangements. TCRdb provides this immuneACCESS table in a form limited to in-frame rearrangements. Some clones are lacking; in checked studies, under half of them reflect an unresolved V gene, and why the rest are absent is not known. V and J calls plus clone size are reproduced from that table; the DNA served to infer D and trimming. The sample yields roughly 200,000 clones; approximately 85% were counted once. The ten most abundant clones make up about 10% of the sample.

The data derive from a study of blood T cell repertoires in COVID-19 (dated by TCRdb to between 2020 and 2021). For context, the study as a whole: The collaborator samples originated in the United States, Italy and Spain and spanned the acute and convalescent phases of COVID-19. Deeply sampled blood TCRbeta repertoires from subjects exposed to, actively infected with, or recovered from COVID-19 were included in the dataset. Samples were obtained from the ongoing ImmuneRACE study (first 160 participants) and from 1,000 to 1,500 subjects provided by 6 global collaborators. Where HLA class I and class II types were available, the types were taken from metadata supplied by the sample provider, not from assay-based typing. The repertoires were released in a freely available public database meant as a resource for research on the immune response to SARS-CoV-2. Sample metadata almost always included a de-identified subject ID, COVID-19 status, age in years and sex. The prospective study material was composed of cDNA or gDNA derived from T cells, B-cell-depleted T cells, or PBMCs.

Including cysteine and phenylalanine, the CDR3 has 16 amino acids. The entry retains the CDR3 DNA only, 48 bases that are in frame from base 1. For this chain, trimming is 0 bases at the V end and 1 base at the J end, and the number of junction bases without a gene match is 5. The germline V gene encodes CDR1 MNHEY and CDR2 SMNVEV (reference sequence). Collaborating institutions collected whole blood in K2EDTA tubes following their own protocols. For TCRbeta analysis, collaborator samples were shipped as frozen whole blood, as isolated PBMCs, or as DNA extracted from either sample type. Paper-wide results and their limitations: How much clinical and demographic metadata was included differed by source and by participant, and the metadata was provided uncurated.

The specimen sequenced was peripheral blood. The TCR originated in a human donor with active or convalescent COVID-19. The donor label of this sample is uncertain. The chain was built from TRBV27 and TRBJ1-2; 7 bases in between match TRBD1. Here the CDR3 is given as CASSLSGTDLNYGYTF. The DNA sequence is as follows: TGTGCCAGCAGTTTATCCGGGACAGACCTTAACTATGGCTACACCTTC.